This note documents a single TCR beta chain sequence. The clone's antigen remains unknown. Base-call qualities are not available, and no considerably larger clone is one nucleotide away. These data are taken from a study of blood T cells in healthy people across ages (dated by TCRdb to between 2015 and 2017). For context, the study as a whole: In model experiments, template switching captured about one uniquely barcoded TCR beta cDNA molecule for every two T cells. Donors of different ages were randomly distributed across sequencing lanes to avoid experimental bias. Age-related changes in TCR beta repertoire diversity were measured in the study by deep sequencing normalized with unique cDNA molecular identifiers. The study analyzed two additional independent replicas of 1 million unique cDNA reads from the same blood draw for two donors, one aged 18 to 30 and one aged 80 or older. The donors were divided into four age groups: young (average approximately 16 years), middle-aged (about 40), aged (approximately 62) and long-lived (82).

The germline V gene encodes CDR1 DFQATT and CDR2 SNEGSKA (reference sequence). The V end loses 6 bases and the J end loses 8 bases, and a stretch of 10 bases separates them. The CDR3 sequence holds 10 residues, the cysteine and phenylalanine included. Only CDR3 DNA is held: 30 bases, read in frame from base 1. The approximately 39 donors, aged roughly 6 to 100 years, were systemically healthy Caucasian individuals from Russia. Roughly 10 milliliters of peripheral blood were drawn from each donor into EDTA-treated Vacutainer tubes. Ficoll-Paque density-gradient centrifugation was used to isolate PBMCs, with at least 7 million per sample. Trizol reagent was used to extract total RNA from the PBMCs, yielding at least 5.5 micrograms per sample. For every donor, an aliquot of PBMCs went through flow cytometry to measure the percentages of naive CD45RAhigh/CD27high T cells. The library was produced with 5' RACE. TCRdb shows the sequencer as Illumina HiSeq 2500. A second about 7 to 11 cycle PCR used a sample-barcoded 5' primer and a J-beta primer mix. A unique molecular identifier was introduced onto each TCR beta cDNA molecule by a template-switch 5' adaptor carrying 12 random nucleotides. Each sample yielded at least 2.5 million CDR3-containing paired-end reads. All of the RNA was converted into first-strand cDNA using the Mint cDNA synthesis kit, with a TRBC-specific oligonucleotide serving as the primer. All cDNA was treated with uracil-DNA glycosylase and then went through a first 18-cycle PCR with the universal primers M1SS and BC2_uni_R. The authors processed their data as follows. For normalization, 1 million high-quality reads were randomly selected from each sample, with every read carrying a distinct molecular identifier. Reads sharing molecular identifiers were discarded rather than binned into consensus sequences. MiTCR, with a Q25 quality threshold and the strictest error-elimination algorithm, was used for CDR3 identification, clonotype clustering and error correction. A nonparametric unseen species model with Euler transformation was used to estimate lower-bound total TCR beta diversity. The raw public reads went through TCRdb reprocessing: fastp at Q25, MiXCR clone calling, in-frame beta chains kept. Merged by CDR3 protein, the rows form single entries marked with the most common genes and DNA. Clone size and V and J calls follow TCRdb, not the original study. Across this sample there are roughly 700,000 distinct CDR3 sequences, with about half seen only once. Of the sample, 25% to 35% falls within the top ten clones.

The full study reports these points: The percentage of naive T cells measured by flow cytometry correlated strongly with observed TCR beta diversity. Bulk unsorted PBMC profiling prevented conclusive comparison of naive and antigen-experienced compartments. Because donor CMV infection status was unknown, age-related changes in expanded clonotypes were potentially confounded. Observed TCR beta diversity per million T cells fell roughly linearly with age, and a significant reduction was already apparent by age roughly 40. Compared with the aged group, more naive CD4+ T cells, fewer expanded clones and increased TCR diversity were shown by the long-lived group, suggesting age selection. Total diversity estimates from one million sequenced T cells were considered lower bounds and underestimates.

This receptor was taken from an older woman in good health. This sequence uses TRBV20-1 and TRBJ1-1, with TRBD1 as a weak D call on 5 bases. What was sequenced was blood. The CDR3 corresponds to CSAGTREAFF. In nucleotides, the sequence is TGCAGTGCCGGGACCCGGGAAGCTTTCTTT.